These 20 T cell receptor beta chains share one sample of origin, sequenced in a study of shared clonotypes between healthy human individuals. Method: immunoSEQ multiplex PCR; TCRdb's copy keeps in-frame clones and lacks some. The table has about 2.4 million clones, 93% seen once. The specimen was naive CD4+ T cells from PBMCs. The subset here: CD45RA+ positively selected. Receptors originate from a man aged 18 to 29 in good health. Some clones in this sample may be carry-over from other donors' samples.

In its sample, this clone was seen once. The chain recombines TRBV5-1 with TRBJ2-5; D is tentatively TRBD1 or TRBD2 (5 bases each). The germline V gene encodes CDR1 SGHRS and CDR2 YFSETQ. This CDR3 region has 16 residues. Trimming left V 0 bases short and J 4 bases short, with 16 bases between. CDR3 DNA: TGCGCCAGCAGCTTGGGGACCCGAAGGGGAGTAGAGACCCAGTACTTC. Protein product: CASSLGTRRGVETQYF. Full variable domain (outside the CDR3, taken from reference TRBV5-1 and TRBJ2-5): KAGVTQTPRYLIKTRGQQVTLSCSPISGHRSVSWYQQTPGQGLQFLFEYFSETQRNKGNFPGRFSGRQFSNSRSEMNVSTLELGDSALYLCASSLGTRRGVETQYFGPGTRLLVL.

This chain joins TRBV19 and TRBJ2-2, with D unresolved. The germline CDR1 and CDR2 sequences are LNHDA and SQIVND (reference sequence). With 7 bases removed from V and 2 bases from J, the gap between germline ends came to 17 bases. There are 16 residues in the CDR3. The chain's CDR3 is CASITQNAKNTGELFF. DNA for the CDR3: TGTGCCAGTATCACCCAGAACGCCAAAAACACCGGGGAGCTGTTTTTT.

The chain employs TRBV7-9 and TRBJ2-7, with a tentative D call TRBD1 (5 bases). Trimming cost V 4 bases and J 6 bases, with 19 bases left between them. The CDR3 is 15 amino acids. Germline V gene lookup returns CDR1 SEHNR and CDR2 FQNEAQ (reference sequence). The chain's CDR3 is CASSSGGFRVAEQYF. CDR3 DNA sequence: TGTGCCAGCAGCTCCGGCGGCTTCAGGGTTGCCGAGCAGTACTTC.

The gene calls are TRBV5-6 and TRBJ2-1; possible D gene TRBD2, 6 bases. The V end lost 3 bases, the J end lost 12 bases, and 16 bases lay between the germline ends. This CDR3 comprises 13 residues. CDR1 and CDR2 from the germline V gene are SGHDT and YYEEEE. The CDR3 DNA follows: TGTGCCAGCAGCTCTGACTTGGGACTGGCGCAGTTCTTC. This sequence encodes CASSSDLGLAQFF. Together with reference TRBV5-6 and TRBJ2-1, the CDR3 gives the full variable domain: DAGVTQSPTHLIKTRGQQVTLRCSPKSGHDTVSWYQQALGQGPQFIFQYYEEEERQRGNFPDRFSGHQFPNYSSELNVNALLLGDSALYLCASSSDLGLAQFFGPGTRLTVL.

CDR3 in DNA: TGTGCCAGCAGCCACCCCAGGGGGGAACTGTTTTTT. It yields the protein CASSHPRGELFF. This chain links TRBV11-2 with TRBJ1-4; TRBD1 matches at 7 bases. Trimming cost V 5 bases and J 12 bases; bases outside gene matches: 6. Per the germline V gene, CDR1 is SGHAT and CDR2 is FQNNGV. The CDR3 is made up of 12 amino acids.

The CDR3 spells CASRAPLGEKGSYEQYF. As DNA, the CDR3 is TGTGCCAGCAGGGCCCCTTTGGGTGAGAAGGGATCCTACGAGCAGTACTTC. The chain links TRBV5-4 to TRBJ2-7; D gene ambiguous. The length of the CDR3 is 17 residues. Trimming stripped 5 bases from V and 1 base from J, with 22 bases between. Germline lookup yields CDR1 SGHNT and CDR2 YYREEE (reference sequence).

In DNA form, the CDR3 reads TGCGCCAGCCGCTCGGGGACAGGGGGTAACTATGGCTACACCTTC. It is translated as CASRSGTGGNYGYTF. The chain has TRBV5-1 and TRBJ1-2; 11 positions agree with TRBD1. The V gene end was trimmed by 7 bases and the J gene end by 1 base; junction bases not matched to a gene: 6. This CDR3 is built from 15 residues. CDR1 is SGHRS and CDR2 is YFSETQ in the germline V gene.

The chain has TRBV19 and TRBJ2-7, with 7 bases identical to TRBD1. V was clipped by 2 bases and J by 5 bases; unmatched bases: 9. This CDR3 is 15 amino acids long. CDR1 LNHDA and CDR2 SQIVND come from the germline V gene (reference sequence). In DNA form, the CDR3 reads TGTGCCAGTAGTATAACCGCGACAGGGCGGCACGAGCAGTACTTC. It codes for CASSITATGRHEQYF.

The gene calls are TRBV18 and TRBJ2-2; D is perhaps TRBD1 (6 bases). V lost 1 base to trimming and J lost 6 bases, with 9 bases between them. CDR3 length equals 14 residues. Germline values: CDR1 KGHSH, CDR2 LQKENI. CDR3 sequence (DNA): TGTGCCAGCTCACCACAGGGGGTCTCCGGGGAGCTGTTTTTT. Encoded protein: CASSPQGVSGELFF.

The rearrangement joins TRBV6-6 to TRBJ1-4, with D possibly matching TRBD1 (5 bases). Per the germline V gene, CDR1 is MNHNY and CDR2 is SVGAGI (reference sequence). The CDR3 length is 14 residues. V lost 5 bases and J lost 7, with 14 bases in between. The CDR3 DNA sequence: TGTGCCAGCAGTCCAGAGGCCCAGGGTGAAAAACTGTTTTTT. Its translation: CASSPEAQGEKLFF.

This CDR3 is CASSHMTGNDGDTQYF. The DNA of the CDR3 is TGTGCCAGCAGCCATATGACAGGGAATGATGGAGATACGCAGTATTTT. The gene calls are TRBV28 and TRBJ2-3; 7 nucleotides align to TRBD1. Germline values: CDR1 MDHEN, CDR2 SYDVKM. The trim removed 6 bases at V and 5 bases at J, leaving 14 bases unmatched. This CDR3 region has 16 residues.

The chain carries TRBV19 and TRBJ1-4; D gene ambiguous. The CDR3 is 14 amino acids. The ends were cut back, 6 bases at V and 1 base at J, with 9 bases in the middle. The germline V gene has CDR1 LNHDA and CDR2 SQIVND (reference sequence). The CDR3 is CASSPGGTNEKLFF. CDR3 coding DNA: TGTGCCAGTAGCCCGGGTGGAACTAATGAAAAACTGTTTTTT.

The chain is built from TRBV6-6 and TRBJ2-7, with D uncertain. Germline V gives CDR1 MNHNY, CDR2 SVGAGI (reference sequence). The CDR3 totals 14 residues. Trimming removed 6 bases at V and 0 bases at J, with 12 bases between. CDR3 protein: CASRQTASSYEQYF. The CDR3 DNA reads as TGTGCCAGCAGGCAAACAGCAAGCTCCTACGAGCAGTACTTC.

This clone was counted a single time. The rearrangement joins TRBV5-1 to TRBJ1-3, with D perhaps matching TRBD1 (5 bases). Germline V CDR1 and CDR2: SGHRS, YFSETQ. The CDR3 contains 16 residues. Trimming cost V 0 bases and J 0 bases, with 10 bases left between them. In DNA, the CDR3 is TGCGCCAGCAGCTTGGATGGAGACAGCTCTGGAAACACCATATATTTT. This sequence encodes CASSLDGDSSGNTIYF.

V and J are TRBV7-6 and TRBJ2-1; possibly TRBD1 for D (5 bases). CDR1 is SGHVS, CDR2 FNYEAQ, per germline. Between the trimmed V and J ends, which lost 1 base and 0 bases, there was a span of 10 bases. CDR3 length: 16 amino acids. The CDR3 here is CASSLGRQSSYNEQFF. Written as DNA, the CDR3 is TGTGCCAGCAGCTTAGGCCGACAGAGCTCCTACAATGAGCAGTTCTTC.

Regarding this clone: The same CDR3 also results from other DNA sequences found in this sample. The chain combines TRBV5-1 with TRBJ2-2, with 11 bases fitting TRBD2. The germline gives CDR1 SGHRS, CDR2 YFSETQ. The CDR3 consists of 16 residues. The junction had 4 bases not matched to a gene; V was cut back by 5 bases and J by 1 base. CDR3 sequence: CASSYLAGGNTGELFF. The CDR3 DNA follows: TGCGCCAGCAGTTACCTAGCGGGAGGGAACACCGGGGAGCTGTTTTTT.

The rearrangement uses TRBV11-2 and TRBJ2-7, with 7 bases identical to TRBD1. With 5 bases clipped from V and 2 bases from J, the junction kept 9 bases outside the gene matches. From germline, CDR1 is SGHAT and CDR2 FQNNGV. The CDR3 totals 15 residues. The CDR3 DNA sequence: TGTGCCAGCAGCCCGGGACAGACCTTGACCTACGAGCAGTACTTC. It yields the protein CASSPGQTLTYEQYF.

The chain couples TRBV7-2 to TRBJ2-1, with 8 bases aligning to TRBD2. CDR1 is SGHTA and CDR2 is FQGNSA in the germline V gene. This CDR3 comprises 16 residues. The V gene end was trimmed by 2 bases and the J gene end by 1 base; junction bases not matched to a gene: 4. In nucleotides, the CDR3 is TGTGCCAGCAGCTTACCCCTAGCGGGTTCCTACAATGAGCAGTTCTTC. It translates to CASSLPLAGSYNEQFF. The full variable domain, its missing parts supplied by reference TRBV7-2 and TRBJ2-1, is GAGVSQSPSNKVTEKGKDVELRCDPISGHTALYWYRQSLGQGLEFLIYFQGNSAPDKSGLPSDRFSAERTGGSVSTLTIQRTQQEDSAVYLCASSLPLAGSYNEQFFGPGTRLTVL.

The rearrangement joins TRBV19 to TRBJ2-7; D is possibly TRBD1 or TRBD2 (5 bases each). Germline CDR1 reads LNHDA; CDR2 reads SQIVND (reference sequence). Trimming removed 2 bases from V and 0 bases from J, with 11 bases in between. CDR3 length: 15 residues. The CDR3 DNA sequence: TGTGCCAGTAGTATAAACCGGGACGGCTCCTACGAGCAGTACTTC. Amino acids: CASSINRDGSYEQYF.

The chain employs TRBV5-6 and TRBJ2-7, with TRBD1 matching 10 bases. Germline V gives CDR1 SGHDT, CDR2 YYEEEE. The CDR3 runs to 14 residues. Germline trimming cut 4 bases from V and 3 bases from J; bases unmatched to any gene: 4. CDR3 DNA: TGTGCCAGCAGCCGGGACAGGGGAGTCTACGAGCAGTACTTC. It codes for CASSRDRGVYEQYF.